One TCR beta chain is described in this entry. Its antigen is not known. A much larger clone sits a single nucleotide away, making a read error possible. MiXCR, applied by TCRdb to the 5' RACE reads, yields one record per CDR3 protein. The data hold about 400,000 distinct CDR3 sequences, with around 14% observed a single time. The record originates from a study of T-cell memory formation after mild COVID-19. General observations from the study: CD4/CD8 balance held among clones contracting day 15 to 85, and later expanders leaned CD4+. Cross-reactive memory seemingly joined, as some responding clones were found in pre-infection memory.

There are 15 residues in the CDR3. Trimming removed 5 bases from V and 4 bases from J, with 18 bases in between. CDR1 MDHEN and CDR2 SYDVKM come from the germline V gene. This chain joins TRBV28 and TRBJ2-7; D unclear. Sequences were obtained from PBMCs or a T cell subset sorted from them (not recorded which). The clonotype was recovered from a man aged 18 to 30 who had mild COVID-19 (a few samples of this study predate the infection). Cell type and time point are not known. The CDR3 here is CASSDTLGPFYEQYV. In DNA form, the CDR3 reads TGTGCCAGCAGTGACACCTTAGGGCCCTTTTACGAGCAGTACGTC.